This TCR beta chain was sequenced in a study of cytomegalovirus exposure and HLA in healthy donors. Study context: HLA-typed donors were the source of about 90 million unique TCRs held in an early data release.

This PCR relied on a set of 60 Vbeta primers and 13 Jbeta primers. Sequencing was performed with immunoSEQ multiplex PCR; in TCRdb, only in-frame clones are kept and a portion is missing. In the table there are about 220,000 clones, about four fifths of which are singletons. The CDR3 totals 14 residues. Germline V gene data show CDR1 as MDHEN and CDR2 as SYDVKM. The V and J ends lost 2 bases and 5 bases respectively, with 12 bases between them. Study observations and caveats: There were some public TCRs occurring in many donors, but most TCR sequences were rare. Later analysis revealed greater clonal expansion in HLA-associated TCR beta chains than in equally common others.

In the case of this clone: Its target is not known.

The chain uses TRBV28 and TRBJ1-1; D remains ambiguous. Sequencing input: PBMCs. The clonotype originates from a woman between 35 and 50 years old in good health and CMV-seropositive. The CDR3 reads CASSLSERWTEAFF. Here the CDR3 DNA reads TGTGCCAGCAGTTTAAGCGAGCGGTGGACTGAAGCTTTCTTT.